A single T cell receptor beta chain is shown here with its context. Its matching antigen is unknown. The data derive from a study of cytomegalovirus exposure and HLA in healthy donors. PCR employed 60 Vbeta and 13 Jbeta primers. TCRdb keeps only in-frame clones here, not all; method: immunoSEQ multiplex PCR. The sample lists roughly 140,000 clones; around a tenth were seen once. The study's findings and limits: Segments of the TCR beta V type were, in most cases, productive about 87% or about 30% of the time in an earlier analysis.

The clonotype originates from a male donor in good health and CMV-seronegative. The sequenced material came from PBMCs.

The CDR3 spells CASSQNPGQGGPDTQYF. CDR3 bases: TGTGCCAGCAGCCAAAATCCGGGACAGGGGGGACCAGATACGCAGTATTTT. The rearrangement uses TRBV9 and TRBJ2-3; 11 bases map to TRBD1. Germline V gene data show CDR1 as SGDLS and CDR2 as YYNGEE. J was trimmed by 4 bases and V by 4 bases; bases with no gene match: 11. The CDR3 sequence is 17 residues long.